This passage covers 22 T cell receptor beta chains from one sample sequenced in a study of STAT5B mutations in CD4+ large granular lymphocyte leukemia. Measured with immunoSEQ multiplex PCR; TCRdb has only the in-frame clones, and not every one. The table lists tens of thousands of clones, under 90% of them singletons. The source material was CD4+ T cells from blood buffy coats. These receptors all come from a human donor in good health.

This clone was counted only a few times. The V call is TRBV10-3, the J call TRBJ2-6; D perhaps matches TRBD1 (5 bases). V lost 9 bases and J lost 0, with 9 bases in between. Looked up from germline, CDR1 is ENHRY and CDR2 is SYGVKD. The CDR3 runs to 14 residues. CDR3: CAMSDSSGANVLTF. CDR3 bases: TGTGCCATGTCAGACAGCTCTGGGGCCAACGTCCTGACTTTC.

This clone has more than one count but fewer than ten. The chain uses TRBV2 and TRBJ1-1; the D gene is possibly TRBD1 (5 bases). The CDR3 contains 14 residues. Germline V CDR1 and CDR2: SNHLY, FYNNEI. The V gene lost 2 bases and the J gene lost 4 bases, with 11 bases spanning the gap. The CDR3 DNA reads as TGTGCCAGCAGTGAACGGAGGGGAGGCACTGAAGCTTTCTTT. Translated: CASSERRGGTEAFF.

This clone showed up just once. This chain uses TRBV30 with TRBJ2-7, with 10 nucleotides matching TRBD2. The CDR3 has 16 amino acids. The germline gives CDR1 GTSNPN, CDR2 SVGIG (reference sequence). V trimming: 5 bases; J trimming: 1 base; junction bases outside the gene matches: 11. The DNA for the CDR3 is TGTGCCTGGGGAAACTCCGGGACTAGCGCATCCTACGAGCAGTACTTC. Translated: CAWGNSGTSASYEQYF.

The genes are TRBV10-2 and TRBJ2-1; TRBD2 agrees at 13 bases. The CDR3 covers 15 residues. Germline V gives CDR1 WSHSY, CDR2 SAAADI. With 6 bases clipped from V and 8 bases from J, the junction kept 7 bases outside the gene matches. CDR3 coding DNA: TGCGCCAGCAGGGAGACTAGCGGGGGGAGGGATGAGCAGTTCTTC. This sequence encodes CASRETSGGRDEQFF.

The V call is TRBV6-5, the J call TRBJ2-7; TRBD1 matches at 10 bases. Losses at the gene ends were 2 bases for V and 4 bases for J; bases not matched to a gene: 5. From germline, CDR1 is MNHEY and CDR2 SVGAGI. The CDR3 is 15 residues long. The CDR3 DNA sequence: TGTGCCAGCAGTTACGGGGGGACAGGGGAGTACGAGCAGTACGTC. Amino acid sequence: CASSYGGTGEYEQYV.

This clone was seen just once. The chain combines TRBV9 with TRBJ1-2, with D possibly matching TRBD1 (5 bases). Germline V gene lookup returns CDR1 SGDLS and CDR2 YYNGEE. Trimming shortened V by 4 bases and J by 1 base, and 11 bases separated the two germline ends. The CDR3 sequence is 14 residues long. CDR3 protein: CASSPEGRNYGYTF. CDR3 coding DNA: TGTGCCAGCAGCCCAGAGGGACGTAACTATGGCTACACCTTC.

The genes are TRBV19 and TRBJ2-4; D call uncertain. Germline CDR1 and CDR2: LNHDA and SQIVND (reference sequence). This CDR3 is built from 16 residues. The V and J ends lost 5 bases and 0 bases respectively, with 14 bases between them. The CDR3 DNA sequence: TGTGCCAGTAGTCCTTGGACGGATCTAGCCAAAAACATTCAGTACTTC. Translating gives CASSPWTDLAKNIQYF.

In nucleotides, the CDR3 is TGTGCCAGCAGCCTGGGGGGCGGGGAGCTGTTTTTT. It is translated as CASSLGGGELFF. J is TRBJ2-2 and V is TRBV5-8, with a weak D call TRBD2 (6 bases). The V gene's germline CDR1 is SGHTS and CDR2 YDEGEE. Between the trimmed V and J ends, which lost 4 bases and 7 bases, there was a span of 8 bases. CDR3 length equals 12 residues.

CDR3: CASSEGRGTEAFF. CDR3 bases: TGTGCCAGCAGTGAAGGCAGGGGCACTGAAGCTTTCTTT. This chain connects TRBV6-1 to TRBJ1-1, with D possibly matching TRBD1 (6 bases). Trimming cost V 1 base and J 4 bases, with 7 bases left between them. CDR3 length: 13 residues. Germline CDR1 and CDR2: MNHNS and SASEGT.

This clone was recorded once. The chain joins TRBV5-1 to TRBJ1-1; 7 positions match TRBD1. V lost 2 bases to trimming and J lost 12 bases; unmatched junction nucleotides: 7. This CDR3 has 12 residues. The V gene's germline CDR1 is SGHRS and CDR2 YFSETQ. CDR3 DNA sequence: TGCGCCAGCAGCTTTAGACAGGGAGAGACTTTCTTT. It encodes CASSFRQGETFF.

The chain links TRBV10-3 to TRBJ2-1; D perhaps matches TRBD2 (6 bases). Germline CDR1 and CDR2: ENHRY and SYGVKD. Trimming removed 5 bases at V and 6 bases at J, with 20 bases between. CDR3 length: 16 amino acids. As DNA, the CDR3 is TGTGCCATCAGTTCTAGTGGCGCCGAGGGAGGCAATGAGCAGTTCTTC. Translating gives CAISSSGAEGGNEQFF.

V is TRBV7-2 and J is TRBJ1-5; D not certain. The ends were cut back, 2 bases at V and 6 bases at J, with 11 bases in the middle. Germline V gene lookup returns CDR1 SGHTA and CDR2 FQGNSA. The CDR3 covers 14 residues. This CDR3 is CASSLQRSVQPQHF. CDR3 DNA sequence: TGTGCCAGCAGCTTACAGAGAAGTGTTCAGCCCCAGCATTTT.

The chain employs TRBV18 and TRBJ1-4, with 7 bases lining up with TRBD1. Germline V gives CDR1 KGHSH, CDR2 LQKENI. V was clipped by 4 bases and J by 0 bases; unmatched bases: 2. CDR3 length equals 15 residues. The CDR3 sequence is CASSRQGATNEKLFF. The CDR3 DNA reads TGTGCCAGCTCACGACAGGGTGCAACTAATGAAAAACTGTTTTTT. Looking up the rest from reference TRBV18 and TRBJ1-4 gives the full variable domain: NAGVMQNPRHLVRRRGQEARLRCSPMKGHSHVYWYRQLPEEGLKFMVYLQKENIIDESGMPKERFSAEFPKEGPSILRIQQVVRGDSAAYFCASSRQGATNEKLFFGSGTQLSVL.

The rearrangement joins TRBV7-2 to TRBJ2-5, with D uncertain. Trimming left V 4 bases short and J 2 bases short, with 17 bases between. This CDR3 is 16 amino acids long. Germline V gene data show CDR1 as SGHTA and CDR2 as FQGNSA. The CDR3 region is CASSYGWSAQQETQYF. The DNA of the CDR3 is TGTGCCAGCAGCTATGGATGGAGTGCGCAGCAAGAGACCCAGTACTTC.

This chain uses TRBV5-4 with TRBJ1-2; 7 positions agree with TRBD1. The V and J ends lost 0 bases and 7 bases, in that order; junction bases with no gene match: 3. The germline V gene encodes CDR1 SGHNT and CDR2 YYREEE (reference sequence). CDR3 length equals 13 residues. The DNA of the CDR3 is TGTGCCAGCAGCTTGGACAGGGGCTTTGGCTACACCTTC. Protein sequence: CASSLDRGFGYTF.

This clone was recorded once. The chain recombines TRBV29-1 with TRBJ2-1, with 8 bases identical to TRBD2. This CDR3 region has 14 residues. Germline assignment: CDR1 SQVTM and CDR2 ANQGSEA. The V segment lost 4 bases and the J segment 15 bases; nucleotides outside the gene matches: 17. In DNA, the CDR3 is TGCAGCGTTGGGGAGGGACTAGTGGTCTCTCGGTTGTTCTTC. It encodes CSVGEGLVVSRLFF.

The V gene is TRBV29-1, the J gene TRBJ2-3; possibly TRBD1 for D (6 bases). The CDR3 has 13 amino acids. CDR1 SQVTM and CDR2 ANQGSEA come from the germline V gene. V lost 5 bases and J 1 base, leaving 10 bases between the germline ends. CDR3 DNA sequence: TGCAGCGTTCTACAGGGCGGCACAGATACGCAGTATTTT. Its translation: CSVLQGGTDTQYF.

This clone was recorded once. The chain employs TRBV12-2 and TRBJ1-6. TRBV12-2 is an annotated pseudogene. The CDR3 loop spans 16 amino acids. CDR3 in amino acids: CASRPPRERSVSPLHF. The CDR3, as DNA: TGTGCAAGTCGCCCCCCCCGGGAGAGGTCCGTTTCACCCCTCCACTTT.

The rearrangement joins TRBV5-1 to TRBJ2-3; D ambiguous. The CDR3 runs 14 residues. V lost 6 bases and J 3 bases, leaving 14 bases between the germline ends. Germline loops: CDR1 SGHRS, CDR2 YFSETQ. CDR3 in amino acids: CASTRSTGTDTQYF. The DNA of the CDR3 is TGCGCCAGCACCCGGAGTACTGGGACAGATACGCAGTATTTT.

CDR3 in amino acids: CASSLAAEEELFF. CDR3 nucleotides: TGTGCCAGCAGCTTGGCCGCCGAGGAGGAGCTGTTTTTT. V usage is TRBV5-4 and J usage is TRBJ2-2; D uncertain. Germline V gene data show CDR1 as SGHNT and CDR2 as YYREEE (reference sequence). The CDR3 consists of 13 residues. Trimming left V 0 bases short and J 10 bases short, with 10 bases between.

The CDR3, as DNA: TGTGCCAGTAGTGCTAGACAGGGCTTCTATGGCTACACCTTC. This codes for CASSARQGFYGYTF. The chain uses TRBV19 and TRBJ1-2; the match to TRBD1 covers 7 bases. Unmatched junction bases numbered 7, after V lost 5 bases and J lost 4 bases. The CDR3 covers 14 residues. Germline-derived CDR1 and CDR2 are LNHDA and SQIVND (reference sequence).

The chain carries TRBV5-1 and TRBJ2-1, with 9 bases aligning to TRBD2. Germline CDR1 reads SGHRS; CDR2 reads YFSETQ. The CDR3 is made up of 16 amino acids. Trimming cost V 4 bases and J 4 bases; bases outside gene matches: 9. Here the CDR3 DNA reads TGCGCCAGCAGCCCCTCGAGCGGGGGGCCTTACAATGAGCAGTTCTTC. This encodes CASSPSSGGPYNEQFF.